This entry concerns a single T cell receptor (beta chain). These data come from a study of T cell changes during pregnancy in multiple sclerosis. Germline V CDR1 and CDR2: SNHLY, FYNNEI. The V segment lost 10 bases and the J segment 2 bases; nucleotides outside the gene matches: 6. The CDR3 sequence is 14 residues long. Measured with immunoSEQ multiplex PCR; TCRdb has only the in-frame clones, and not every one. The repertoire holds roughly 35,000 clones, with about nine tenths as singletons. This sequence was found in a female donor with multiple sclerosis, enrolled in a pregnancy study. The chain couples TRBV2 to TRBJ2-3; 10 bases are shared with TRBD2. The sample consisted of CD8+ T cells from peripheral blood mononuclear cells, taken in the first trimester of pregnancy. DNA of the CDR3: TGTGCCACACAGGGACTAGCGAACACAGATACGCAGTATTTT. Translated: CATQGLANTDTQYF.